This T cell receptor beta chain stems from a study of blood T cell repertoires in COVID-19. Study overall: Samples of COVID-19 (acute and convalescent) were obtained from the United States, Italy and Spain. T cells, B-cell-depleted T cells, or PBMCs provided the cDNA or gDNA that served as material.

The authors' processing: Estimated nucleated cell counts came from reference gene primer amplification. Repertoires were generated with immunoSEQ multiplex PCR, while TCRdb's copy carries only in-frame clones and drops some. The DNA was the basis for D and trimming; V, J and clone size are from that table. This sample has 130,000 to 150,000 clones; roughly 82% occur once, and the top ten carry roughly 4.4%. This TCR was recovered from a human donor in a cohort sampled during active COVID-19. Sequencing was done on a sample of peripheral blood.

The CDR3 sequence: CASSVEPAGYEQYF. Here the CDR3 DNA reads TGTGCCAGCAGCGTAGAGCCCGCAGGCTACGAGCAGTACTTC. The chain employs TRBV9 and TRBJ2-7; no clear D gene. This CDR3 is 14 amino acids long. Germline CDR1 and CDR2: SGDLS and YYNGEE. Between the trimmed V and J ends, which lost 0 bases and 3 bases, there was a span of 10 bases.